This TCR beta chain was retrieved from a study of blood T cell repertoires in COVID-19. About the research overall: T cells, B-cell-depleted T cells, or PBMCs supplied cDNA or gDNA.

Enrolment of Seattle patients took place during active infection, and they were followed longitudinally. As handled by the study authors: By means of reference gene primer amplification, nucleated cell counts were estimated. The table came from immunoSEQ multiplex PCR; TCRdb's copy has only in-frame clones and leaves some out. Clone size and V and J calls were adopted from that table, with D and trimming inferred from the DNA. This sample carries 200,000 to 250,000 clones, roughly 90% of them seen once, and the ten largest clones take 0.8% to 1%. This CDR3 has 16 residues. The junction had 12 bases not matched to a gene; V was cut back by 4 bases and J by 4 bases. In germline, CDR1 is SGHDT, CDR2 YYEEEE.

The genes are TRBV5-6 and TRBJ2-5; 8 positions agree with TRBD2. Sequenced: peripheral blood. This receptor was identified in a man aged 55 to 70 with COVID-19, enrolled during active disease. The CDR3 spells CASSARRLAGRETQYF. CDR3 nucleotide sequence: TGTGCCAGCAGCGCTCGTCGGCTAGCGGGTCGAGAGACCCAGTACTTC.